This T cell receptor beta chain emerged from a study of T cell repertoires in cytomegalovirus infection. Study-level background: CMV epitopes, recently identified HLA-C-restricted and well-studied HLA-B-restricted, were used. From public TCR beta signatures came an indication of both CMV infection and matching HLA type.

Study findings and constraints: The study identified carriers of CMV plus the relevant HLA from cumulative public TCR beta family frequency. HLA-C-restricted CMV-specific TCR beta clonotypes prevailed in the ex vivo response.

With 1 base removed from V and 5 bases from J, the gap between germline ends came to 8 bases. Germline-derived CDR1 and CDR2 are MNHNS and SASEGT. The CDR3 is made up of 13 amino acids. A note on this clonotype: The antigen is undetermined.

MiXCR was run by TCRdb on the reads, yielding one entry per CDR3 protein. The table lists about 830,000 distinct CDR3 sequences, 30% to 35% of them singletons, with 9.5% to 15% in the top ten. This TCR came from a human donor in good health (CMV status not recorded). Some clones in this sample may be carry-over from other donors' samples. This sample comprised cultured CD8+ T cells from PBMCs, obtained from culture after CMV antigen stimulation. The chain uses TRBV6-1 and TRBJ1-2; D gene ambiguous. DNA of the CDR3: TGTGCCAGCAGTGAAGGCAGTGATTATGGCTACACCTTC. Its translation: CASSEGSDYGYTF.